This T cell receptor (beta chain) was retrieved from a study of response to subunit inactivated influenza vaccine (dated by TCRdb to the late 2010s). Describing the broader study: Deep quantitative T cell receptor repertoire profiling was used in the study to track responses to a trivalent subunit inactivated influenza vaccine. The study at large found these results: The authors suggested that each seasonal influenza vaccination may recruit only a limited number of new T cells.

The receptor library was made with RT-PCR. The listed sequencing device is Illumina HiSeq 2500. TCRdb reprocessing: public reads trimmed at Q25 with fastp, clones called with MiXCR, in-frame beta chains kept. Rows merge per CDR3 protein into single entries with the most common DNA and genes. Present in this sample are around 250,000 distinct CDR3 sequences, more than 9% of which were seen just once. The top ten hold approximately 8.4% of the sample. In this sample, this clonotype turned up many times. Its target antigen remains unknown. Within one base of it there is no much larger clone, and no base qualities were kept. The CDR3, cysteine through phenylalanine, is 17 amino acids long. Only the CDR3 DNA stays, 51 bases, in frame from base 1. V sheds 0 bases and J sheds 8 bases, leaving 19 bases between their ends. The germline V gene specifies LGHNA as CDR1 and YSLEER as CDR2.

The V and J segments used are TRBV4-3 and TRBJ1-4; TRBD1 is a possible D gene, resting on 5 matching bases. The source material was non-naive T cells sorted from PBMCs, sampled approximately 15 days before vaccination. What the cell subset or site label conveys for this sample: memory T cell fraction. The receptor comes from a man aged 45 to 65 who received an inactivated influenza vaccine. Donor details come from another sample of the same person, matched by shared clones. The CDR3 region has the sequence CASSQEVASGSREKLFF. The DNA sequence is given as TGCGCCAGCAGCCAAGAGGTAGCTTCAGGGTCAAGGGAAAAACTGTTTTTT.